This T cell receptor beta chain derives from a study of T-cell memory formation after mild COVID-19. Points from the study as a whole: There was a balanced CD4/CD8 profile in clones contracting day 15 to 85, and later expanders leaned CD4+. Contracting CD4+ clones lay largely in CM and EM, with CD8+ ones residing in EMRA. Memory sampled before infection contained some responding clones, suggesting cross-reactive memory joined.

The CDR3 is 18 amino acids. Germline V gene sequence: CDR1 LGHNA, CDR2 YNFKEQ. With 0 bases clipped from V and 3 bases from J, the junction kept 10 bases outside the gene matches. The sample holds many counts of this clonotype. Its antigen is not known. A 5'RACE reaction primed in the constant segment made cDNA libraries of TCR alpha and TCR beta, and these carried sample barcodes and UMIs. TCRdb reprocessed the 5' RACE reads with MiXCR, giving one entry per CDR3 protein. This table has about 180,000 distinct CDR3 sequences, about a fifth appearing once. The chain employs TRBV4-2 and TRBJ2-2, with TRBD2 matching 7 bases. This receptor was obtained from a man aged 18-30 years who had mild COVID-19 (a few samples of this study predate the infection). Cell type and time point are not known. Sequenced input: PBMCs or a T cell subset sorted from them (not recorded which). The CDR3 nucleotides are TGTGCCAGCAGCCAAGATCCTAGCGGAGGGCCCTACACCGGGGAGCTGTTTTTT. The encoded protein is CASSQDPSGGPYTGELFF.